This is a list of T cell receptor beta chains from one sample in a study of cytomegalovirus exposure and HLA in healthy donors. Method: immunoSEQ multiplex PCR; TCRdb's copy keeps in-frame clones and lacks some. The table has some 67,000 clones, roughly 80% seen once. The material sequenced was PBMCs. The origin of the receptors is a woman in her thirties in good health and CMV-seronegative. The CDR3 runs from the conserved cysteine through the conserved F or W. The order of the fields is clone size, J gene, V gene, CDR3 length, D gene, CDR3 protein, CDR3 DNA. D genes are given only for firm matches. Some rows have no size entry. The others give once, few or many, or a class for an expanded clone.

>.|TRBJ2-7|TRBV7-9|12|TRBD1
CASSPRGYEQYF
TGTGCCAGCAGCCCCAGGGGGTACGAGCAGTACTTC
>.|TRBJ1-2|TRBV5-6|14|TRBD1
CASRATGEYYGYTF
TGTGCCAGCAGGGCGACAGGGGAATATTATGGCTACACCTTC
>few|TRBJ1-2|TRBV5-1|17|TRBD1
CASSSGQGDSSSYGYTF
TGCGCCAGCAGCTCGGGACAAGGGGACAGTTCTTCCTATGGCTACACCTTC
>.|TRBJ1-2|TRBV7-6|16|TRBD1
CASSLAAGQGAGGYTF
TGTGCCAGCAGCTTAGCAGCCGGACAGGGGGCGGGAGGCTACACCTTC
>.|TRBJ1-2|TRBV5-4|15|.
CASSLAGLGDYGYTF
TGTGCCAGCAGCTTGGCTGGGTTAGGGGACTATGGCTACACCTTC
>.|TRBJ1-2|TRBV27|20|TRBD1
CASSLSGLTGGNLNYYGYTF
TGTGCCAGCAGTTTATCGGGGTTGACAGGGGGCAACCTAAATTACTATGGCTACACCTTC
>.|TRBJ2-3|TRBV5-4|19|TRBD2
CASSGPTSGGPTSTDTQYF
TGTGCCAGCAGCGGGCCGACTAGCGGGGGGCCCACTAGCACAGATACGCAGTATTTT
>.|TRBJ2-7|TRBV5-1|19|TRBD2
CASSSGASGGVATPYEQYF
TGCGCCAGCAGTTCCGGTGCTAGCGGGGGGGTGGCTACCCCCTACGAGCAGTACTTC
>.|TRBJ1-6|TRBV27|15|.
CASTEGVSYNSPLHF
TGTGCCAGCACCGAGGGGGTCTCCTATAATTCACCCCTCCACTTT
>.|TRBJ2-1|TRBV2|15|.
CASSEGGSSYNEQFF
TGTGCCAGCAGTGAAGGGGGCAGCTCCTACAATGAGCAGTTCTTC
>.|TRBJ1-6|TRBV2|13|.
CASGAGRNSPLHF
TGTGCCAGCGGGGCAGGGCGCAATTCACCCCTCCACTTT
>.|TRBJ2-5|TRBV4-1|15|TRBD1
CASSLGTGDVETQYF
TGCGCCAGCAGCCTGGGGACAGGGGACGTAGAGACCCAGTACTTC
>.|TRBJ2-3|TRBV4-1|17|TRBD2
CASSQAPTSGGGDTQYF
TGCGCCAGCAGCCAAGCCCCGACTAGCGGGGGTGGAGATACGCAGTATTTT
>once|TRBJ1-2|TRBV10-3|13|.
CAISETVNYGYTF
TGTGCCATCAGTGAGACGGTGAACTATGGCTACACCTTC
>.|TRBJ2-5|TRBV18|17|.
CASSPLRTQGNQETQYF
TGTGCCAGCTCACCACTTCGCACTCAGGGGAACCAAGAGACCCAGTACTTC
>.|TRBJ1-2|TRBV28|15|TRBD1
CASSLSPGQTYGYTF
TGTGCCAGCAGTCTCAGTCCGGGACAGACCTATGGCTACACCTTC
>.|TRBJ2-7|TRBV7-2|13|.
CASSLVQPYEQYF
TGTGCCAGCAGCTTAGTACAGCCCTACGAGCAGTACTTC
>.|TRBJ1-1|TRBV7-9|11|.
CASTERTEAFF
TGTGCCAGCACAGAGAGGACTGAAGCTTTCTTT
>.|TRBJ1-2|TRBV18|16|TRBD1
CASSPLGTGPSGDYTF
TGTGCCAGCTCACCACTCGGGACAGGCCCTTCCGGAGACTACACCTTC
>.|TRBJ2-1|TRBV4-1|15|TRBD2
CASSWGSGGDNEQFF
TGCGCCAGCAGCTGGGGGAGCGGGGGGGATAATGAGCAGTTCTTC
>.|TRBJ2-2|TRBV15|16|.
CATSRDPPVKGEGLFF
TGTGCCACCAGCAGAGATCCTCCTGTAAAGGGGGAGGGGCTGTTTTTT
>.|TRBJ1-3|TRBV5-1|16|TRBD1
CASSRTDRGAGNTIYF
TGCGCCAGCAGCCGAACAGACAGGGGAGCTGGAAACACCATATATTTT
>few|TRBJ2-1|TRBV7-6|20|TRBD2
CASSVQTGTSGGARFNEQFF
TGTGCCAGCAGCGTACAGACCGGGACTAGCGGGGGGGCAAGGTTTAATGAGCAGTTCTTC
>.|TRBJ1-6|TRBV6-4|17|.
CASSVDGRFRGVSPLHF
TGTGCCAGCAGTGTCGACGGAAGGTTCAGGGGCGTTTCACCCCTCCACTTT